The 26 T cell receptor beta chains below were found in one sample sequenced in a study of blood T cell repertoires in COVID-19. Clones were sequenced by immunoSEQ multiplex PCR, and TCRdb holds only the in-frame ones, with some missing. The sample has some 120,000 clones, around three quarters seen once; the top ten hold roughly 10%. The specimen was peripheral blood. These receptor sequences come from a human donor in a cohort sampled during active COVID-19.

The chain recombines TRBV5-8 with TRBJ2-1, with 11 bases that match TRBD2. V gave up 3 bases and J gave up 3 bases; unmatched junction bases: 2. Germline lookup yields CDR1 SGHTS and CDR2 YDEGEE. CDR3 length: 15 amino acids. CDR3 sequence: CASSSTSGDYNEQFF. The CDR3 DNA sequence: TGTGCCAGCAGCTCGACTAGCGGGGACTACAATGAGCAGTTCTTC. The whole variable domain, filled in from reference TRBV5-8 and TRBJ2-1, reads EAGVTQSPTHLIKTRGQQATLRCSPISGHTSVYWYQQALGLGLQFLLWYDEGEERNRGNFPPRFSGRQFPNYSSELNVNALELEDSALYLCASSSTSGDYNEQFFGPGTRLTVL.

The CDR3 is CASSFFQGGTGELFF. The CDR3 region has the DNA TGTGCCAGCAGTTTCTTCCAGGGAGGTACCGGGGAGCTGTTTTTT. This chain connects TRBV27 to TRBJ2-2, with D perhaps TRBD2 (6 bases). Germline V gives CDR1 MNHEY, CDR2 SMNVEV (reference sequence). The CDR3 totals 15 residues. The germline V and J ends were trimmed by 3 bases and 5 bases, with 13 bases remaining between them.

J is TRBJ1-4 and V is TRBV9; TRBD1 matches at 7 bases. V lost 3 bases, J lost 3 bases, and 5 bases stayed unmatched. This CDR3 region has 15 residues. From germline, CDR1 is SGDLS and CDR2 YYNGEE. CDR3 nucleotides: TGTGCCAGCAGCGCGACAGGGAGGTCTAATGAAAAACTGTTTTTT. Translation gives CASSATGRSNEKLFF.

The rearrangement uses TRBV2 and TRBJ1-2; 7 positions agree with TRBD1. This CDR3 has 17 amino acids. Trimming took 4 bases from V and 4 from J; bases not matched to a gene: 15. CDR1 and CDR2 from the germline V gene are SNHLY and FYNNEI. The DNA for the CDR3 is TGTGCCAGCAGTGCGGTACAGGGGCCCGCACGGGGCTATGGCTACACCTTC. It is translated as CASSAVQGPARGYGYTF.

V is TRBV3-1 (or the pseudogene TRBV3-2) and J is TRBJ2-7; TRBD2 aligns across 10 bases. This CDR3 is built from 16 residues. J lost 4 bases, V lost 3 bases, and 9 bases had no gene match. In germline, CDR1 is LGHDT, CDR2 YNNKEL (reference sequence). The CDR3 region is CASSQLKRGGGYEQYF. CDR3 nucleotides: TGTGCCAGCAGCCAGCTCAAGCGGGGGGGAGGGTACGAGCAGTACTTC.

This clone was detected a few times. The chain uses TRBV19 and TRBJ2-2; TRBD2 aligns across 7 bases. CDR3 length equals 15 residues. CDR1 and CDR2 (germline): LNHDA, SQIVND (reference sequence). With V trimmed by 3 bases and J by 4 bases, 5 bases remained unmatched. The CDR3 loop is CASSIQRGSTGELFF. The CDR3 DNA is TGTGCCAGTAGTATCCAGCGGGGCAGCACCGGGGAGCTGTTTTTT.

V is TRBV2 and J is TRBJ1-4, with 7 bases fitting TRBD1. This CDR3 region has 13 residues. Germline assignment: CDR1 SNHLY and CDR2 FYNNEI. The V gene end was trimmed by 8 bases and the J gene end by 8 bases; junction bases not matched to a gene: 8. The CDR3: CASCRGRGEKLFF. The CDR3 region has the DNA TGTGCCAGCTGTAGGGGGCGGGGAGAAAAACTGTTTTTT.

This chain connects TRBV5-5 to TRBJ1-1, with 8 bases that match TRBD1. The germline gives CDR1 SGHKS, CDR2 YYEKEE (reference sequence). The CDR3 totals 15 residues. The V gene end was trimmed by 4 bases and the J gene end by 1 base; junction bases not matched to a gene: 6. DNA of the CDR3: TGTGCCAGCAGCGCCTCCGGGACAGGGAACACTGAAGCTTTCTTT. It yields the protein CASSASGTGNTEAFF.

The rearrangement links TRBV19 to TRBJ2-1; 8 bases fit TRBD1. Germline V gene sequence: CDR1 LNHDA, CDR2 SQIVND (reference sequence). The CDR3 spans 13 residues. The V segment lost 3 bases and the J segment 7 bases; nucleotides outside the gene matches: 2. CDR3 sequence (DNA): TGTGCCAGTAGTATTCAGGGGGCGAATGAGCAGTTCTTC. It translates to CASSIQGANEQFF.

The rearrangement uses TRBV2 and TRBJ1-2; D is ambiguous. The CDR3 has 11 residues. Trimming pared 6 bases from V and 3 bases from J, leaving 5 bases between. Germline V lookup: CDR1 SNHLY, CDR2 FYNNEI. The CDR3 sequence is CASSRDYGYTF. The CDR3 coding sequence is TGTGCCAGCAGCCGTGACTATGGCTACACCTTC. Filled out from reference TRBV2 and TRBJ1-2, the complete variable domain reads EPEVTQTPSHQVTQMGQEVILRCVPISNHLYFYWYRQILGQKVEFLVSFYNNEISEKSEIFDDQFSVERPDGSNFTLKIRSTKLEDSAMYFCASSRDYGYTFGSGTRLTVV.

V is TRBV19 and J is TRBJ1-2; D might be TRBD1 (5 bases). The V and J ends lost 7 bases and 5 bases respectively, with 8 bases between them. This CDR3 has 11 residues. Germline CDR1 and CDR2: LNHDA and SQIVND (reference sequence). The CDR3, as DNA: TGTGCCAGTACAGGGCTGTATGGCTACACCTTC. This codes for CASTGLYGYTF.

In its sample, this clone was seen once. The chain is built from TRBV5-1 and TRBJ2-7, with 15 bases lining up with TRBD2. J lost 0 bases, V lost 6 bases, and 10 bases had no gene match. This CDR3 has 18 residues. Germline CDR1 SGHRS, CDR2 YFSETQ. The CDR3 here is CASTPGLAGGLSSYEQYF. The CDR3 bases are TGCGCCAGCACTCCCGGACTAGCGGGGGGGCTAAGCTCCTACGAGCAGTACTTC. The whole variable domain, filled in from reference TRBV5-1 and TRBJ2-7, reads KAGVTQTPRYLIKTRGQQVTLSCSPISGHRSVSWYQQTPGQGLQFLFEYFSETQRNKGNFPGRFSGRQFSNSRSEMNVSTLELGDSALYLCASTPGLAGGLSSYEQYFGPGTRLTVT.

The CDR3: CAWNGGAFNEQYF. Here the CDR3 DNA reads TGTGCCTGGAATGGAGGGGCTTTCAACGAGCAGTACTTC. This chain connects TRBV30 to TRBJ2-7; D may be TRBD2 (6 bases). CDR3 size: 13 residues. Per the germline V gene, CDR1 is GTSNPN and CDR2 is SVGIG (reference sequence). V was clipped by 4 bases and J by 5 bases, with 15 bases between them.

The chain joins TRBV30 to TRBJ1-3; no firm D call. Germline CDR1 and CDR2: GTSNPN and SVGIG (reference sequence). CDR3 length equals 14 residues. Trimming stripped 3 bases from V and 0 bases from J, with 9 bases between. As DNA, the CDR3 is TGTGCCTGGAGCCGGGGAGGCTCTGGAAACACCATATATTTT. This sequence encodes CAWSRGGSGNTIYF.

The rearrangement links TRBV11-2 to TRBJ2-3; 8 nucleotides align to TRBD1. Germline trimming cut 3 bases from V and 0 bases from J; bases unmatched to any gene: 2. CDR3 length: 15 amino acids. Germline V gene data show CDR1 as SGHAT and CDR2 as FQNNGV. DNA for the CDR3: TGTGCCAGCAGCTTCCGGGACAGGAGCACAGATACGCAGTATTTT. Translation gives CASSFRDRSTDTQYF.

The chain has TRBV5-5 and TRBJ2-2; D is perhaps TRBD1 (5 bases). Germline V gene data show CDR1 as SGHKS and CDR2 as YYEKEE (reference sequence). With 2 bases removed from V and 3 bases from J, the gap between germline ends came to 8 bases. CDR3 length: 14 amino acids. CDR3 coding DNA: TGTGCCAGCAGCTTATTCAGGGACACCGGGGAGCTGTTTTTT. As protein: CASSLFRDTGELFF. Full variable domain (remainder filled in from reference TRBV5-5 and TRBJ2-2): DAGVTQSPTHLIKTRGQQVTLRCSPISGHKSVSWYQQVLGQGPQFIFQYYEKEERGRGNFPDRFSARQFPNYSSELNVNALLLGDSALYLCASSLFRDTGELFFGEGSRLTVL.

The J gene is TRBJ2-1, the V gene TRBV7-2; tentatively, D is TRBD2 (5 bases). CDR3 size: 14 residues. Germline CDR1 reads SGHTA; CDR2 reads FQGNSA. Trimming stripped 5 bases from V and 8 bases from J, with 16 bases between. The CDR3 nucleotides read TGTGCCAGCAGCCGCGCCACAAACGGGGATGAGCAGTTCTTC. Its translation: CASSRATNGDEQFF.

The J gene is TRBJ1-4, the V gene TRBV28; possibly TRBD1 for D (6 bases). Trimming shortened V by 3 bases and J by 1 base, and 15 bases separated the two germline ends. The germline gives CDR1 MDHEN, CDR2 SYDVKM. The CDR3 is 17 amino acids. Here the CDR3 DNA reads TGTGCCAGCAGTTTTGCACAGGGTGTAGGAACTAATGAAAAACTGTTTTTT. This gives the protein CASSFAQGVGTNEKLFF.

In its sample, this clone was seen a few times. V is TRBV3-1 (or the pseudogene TRBV3-2) and J is TRBJ2-7; 15 bases are shared with TRBD2. Germline V gene lookup returns CDR1 LGHDT and CDR2 YNNKEL (reference sequence). This CDR3 is built from 16 residues. After removal of 4 bases from V and 4 bases from J, the junction contained 5 bases not matched to a gene. CDR3 coding DNA: TGTGCCAGCAGCCCCGGGACTAGCGGGGGGACTTACGAGCAGTACTTC. It encodes CASSPGTSGGTYEQYF.

The V and J genes are TRBV5-1 and TRBJ2-2; 8 bases match TRBD1. The J segment lost 1 base and the V segment lost 7 bases, leaving 6 bases of the junction unmatched. CDR1 and CDR2 (germline): SGHRS, YFSETQ. This CDR3 is built from 15 residues. The CDR3: CASFRTGRNTGELFF. DNA of the CDR3: TGCGCCAGCTTCAGGACAGGGCGGAACACCGGGGAGCTGTTTTTT.

The J gene is TRBJ2-7, the V gene TRBV25-1; D possibly corresponds to TRBD1 (6 bases). CDR1 is MGHDK and CDR2 is SYGVNS in the germline V gene. This CDR3 contains 16 residues. V gave up 6 bases and J gave up 0 bases, with 18 bases separating them. CDR3: CASRTGTPLFSYEQYF. DNA of the CDR3: TGTGCCAGCAGGACCGGGACACCACTTTTCTCCTACGAGCAGTACTTC.

V and J are TRBV27 and TRBJ2-3; D call uncertain. This CDR3 contains 15 residues. Germline assignment: CDR1 MNHEY and CDR2 SMNVEV (reference sequence). The V and J ends lost 3 bases and 3 bases respectively, with 13 bases between them. The CDR3: CASSLSSSVTDTQYF. The CDR3 nucleotides are TGTGCCAGCAGTTTGAGTTCCTCGGTGACAGATACGCAGTATTTT.

The V call is TRBV2, the J call TRBJ1-3, with D unresolved. In germline, CDR1 is SNHLY, CDR2 FYNNEI. The CDR3 contains 15 residues. Trimming shortened V by 1 base and J by 4 bases, and 11 bases separated the two germline ends. The chain's CDR3 is CASSEGAVEGNTIYF. In nucleotides, the CDR3 is TGTGCCAGCAGTGAAGGAGCGGTAGAGGGAAACACCATATATTTT.

The V and J genes are TRBV30 and TRBJ1-1; TRBD1 matches 8 bases. The CDR3 has 13 residues. V was clipped by 4 bases and J by 5 bases; unmatched bases: 6. Germline assignment: CDR1 GTSNPN and CDR2 SVGIG (reference sequence). The CDR3 reads CAWNGQGGTEAFF. The CDR3 DNA follows: TGTGCCTGGAATGGACAGGGAGGGACTGAAGCTTTCTTT.

J is TRBJ1-2 and V is TRBV5-1; unclear D gene. The germline gives CDR1 SGHRS, CDR2 YFSETQ. V lost 0 bases and J 2 bases, leaving 8 bases between the germline ends. The CDR3 length is 14 residues. The CDR3 sequence: CASSLGGGNYGYTF. The DNA for the CDR3 is TGCGCCAGCAGCTTGGGTGGCGGAAACTATGGCTACACCTTC.

V usage is TRBV3-1 (or the pseudogene TRBV3-2) and J usage is TRBJ1-2, with TRBD1 matching 7 bases. The junction had 9 bases not matched to a gene; V was cut back by 4 bases and J by 4 bases. The CDR3 totals 15 residues. Germline-derived CDR1 and CDR2 are LGHDT and YNNKEL (reference sequence). The CDR3 here is CASSPRTGVVYGYTF. In DNA, the CDR3 is TGTGCCAGCAGCCCCCGGACAGGCGTTGTCTATGGCTACACCTTC.